The sample holds a few counts of the clone carrying this TCR beta chain. The sample belongs to a study of response to subunit inactivated influenza vaccine. CDR1 is MNHEY, CDR2 SVGEGT, per germline. CDR3 length equals 14 residues. The germline V and J ends were trimmed by 6 bases and 3 bases, with 15 bases remaining between them. TCRdb re-called the RT-PCR reads with MiXCR, one entry per CDR3 protein. The sample contains around 580,000 distinct CDR3 sequences, around 15% of which appear only once. This receptor was taken from a man aged 45-65 years who received an inactivated influenza vaccine. The sequencing here drew on PBMCs from blood, taken 11 to 12 days after vaccination. The genes are TRBV6-2 or TRBV6-3 and TRBJ2-7; either TRBD1 or TRBD2 may supply D (5 bases each). The DNA for the CDR3 is TGTGCCAGCAGAACACCCGGGACGAGCTACGAGCAGTACTTC. Protein product: CASRTPGTSYEQYF.